This T cell receptor beta chain emerged from a study of blood T cell repertoires in COVID-19. Original data processing: By means of reference gene primer amplification, nucleated cell counts were estimated. The repertoire was sequenced with immunoSEQ multiplex PCR; TCRdb's copy has only in-frame clones and lacks some. That table supplies the V and J calls and clone size; D and trimming were determined from the DNA. Among about 230,000 clones listed, 75% to 90% were seen once. The V end lost 6 bases, the J end lost 0 bases, and 11 bases lay between the germline ends. Germline-derived CDR1 and CDR2 are SGHVS and FQNEAQ. CDR3 length equals 14 residues.

The chain recombines TRBV7-8 with TRBJ1-1; D is possibly TRBD1 (6 bases). This receptor was taken from a woman in her 70s with active or convalescent COVID-19. Sequences were obtained from peripheral blood. The CDR3: CASSRQVMNTEAFF. In DNA, the CDR3 is TGTGCCAGCAGTCGACAGGTAATGAACACTGAAGCTTTCTTT.